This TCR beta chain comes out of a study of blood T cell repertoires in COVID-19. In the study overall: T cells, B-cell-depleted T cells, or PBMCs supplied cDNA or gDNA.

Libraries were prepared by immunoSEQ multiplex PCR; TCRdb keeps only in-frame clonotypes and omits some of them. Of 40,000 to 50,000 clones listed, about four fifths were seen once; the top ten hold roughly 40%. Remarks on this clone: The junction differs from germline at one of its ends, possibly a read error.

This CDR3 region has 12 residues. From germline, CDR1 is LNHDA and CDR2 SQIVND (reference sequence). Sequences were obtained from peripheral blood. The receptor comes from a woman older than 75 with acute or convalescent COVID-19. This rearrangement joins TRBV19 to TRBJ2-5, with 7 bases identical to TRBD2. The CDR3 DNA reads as TGTGCCAGTAGTATAGTAGGCGGGGGACCAAACTTC. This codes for CASSIVGGGPNF.